These T cell receptor beta chains were read from a single sample in a study of blood T cell repertoires in COVID-19. Clones were read by immunoSEQ multiplex PCR, and TCRdb kept only the in-frame ones, dropping some. Here the sample spans about 46,000 clones, 85% to 90% being singletons. Input material: peripheral blood. These receptor sequences come from a man aged 45-60 years with active COVID-19. CDR3s include the opening cysteine and the closing phenylalanine or tryptophan. A D gene is named only where the DNA matches it firmly. Clone size is given for some rows only: seen once, a few or many times, or a class if the clone is expanded.

J: TRBJ2-7
V: TRBV27
size: once
D: .
DNA: TGTGCCAGCAGTTTCTCAATACAGGGATTCGAGCAGTACTTC
CDR3: CASSFSIQGFEQYF

J: TRBJ1-5
V: TRBV19
size: .
D: TRBD1
DNA: TGTGCCAGTATCCCGGGGCAGGGGGCTAATCAGCCCCAGCATTTT
CDR3: CASIPGQGANQPQHF

J: TRBJ2-2
V: TRBV27
size: few
D: TRBD1
DNA: TGTGCCAGCAGTTATACAGGGGCCACCGGGGAGCTGTTTTTT
CDR3: CASSYTGATGELFF

J: TRBJ2-4
V: TRBV28
size: .
D: TRBD2
DNA: TGTGCCAGCCGGCCCGGACTAGCGGGAGGGCGGAACATTCAGTACTTC
CDR3: CASRPGLAGGRNIQYF

J: TRBJ2-1
V: TRBV7-2
size: .
D: .
DNA: TGTGCCAGCAGCCCCCGGGGATTTTACAATGAGCAGTTCTTC
CDR3: CASSPRGFYNEQFF

J: TRBJ1-5
V: TRBV19
size: .
D: .
DNA: TGTGCCAGTAGTATAGGAAGAGATCTAAGCAGCAATCAGCCCCAGCATTTT
CDR3: CASSIGRDLSSNQPQHF

J: TRBJ1-5
V: TRBV12-5
size: once
D: TRBD1
DNA: TGTGCTAGTGGTTTGTTATCGACAGGGTATCAGCCCCAGCATTTT
CDR3: CASGLLSTGYQPQHF

J: TRBJ2-7
V: TRBV5-1
size: .
D: TRBD1
DNA: TGCGCCAGCAGCTTGGGACAGGGGAACTACGAGCAGTACTTC
CDR3: CASSLGQGNYEQYF

J: TRBJ2-7
V: TRBV14
size: .
D: .
DNA: TGTGCCAGCAGCCAAGTGGGCAGGGCCGCCTACGAGCAGTACTTC
CDR3: CASSQVGRAAYEQYF

J: TRBJ2-3
V: TRBV24-1
size: .
D: .
DNA: TGTGCCACCAGTGACCCTCGGACTGTAACAGATACGCAGTATTTT
CDR3: CATSDPRTVTDTQYF

J: TRBJ2-2
V: TRBV18
size: .
D: TRBD1
DNA: TGTGCCAGCTCCCGCGACAGGGGGCCGAACACCGGGGAGCTGTTTTTT
CDR3: CASSRDRGPNTGELFF

J: TRBJ2-1
V: TRBV3-1/TRBV3-2
size: .
D: TRBD1
DNA: TGTGCCAGCAGCTCCGACGGCAGGGGGTACAATGAGCAGTTCTTC
CDR3: CASSSDGRGYNEQFF

J: TRBJ2-1
V: TRBV29-1
size: .
D: TRBD2
DNA: TGCAGCGTTGATGCACCCCGGGGGGGCAATGAGCAGTTCTTC
CDR3: CSVDAPRGGNEQFF

J: TRBJ2-1
V: TRBV6-2/TRBV6-3
size: .
D: .
DNA: TGTGCCAGCAGTAGACTCTACAATGAGCAGTTCTTC
CDR3: CASSRLYNEQFF

J: TRBJ1-2
V: TRBV18
size: .
D: TRBD1
DNA: TGTGCCAGCTCACGACAGGGGTCCGGCTATGGCTACACCTTC
CDR3: CASSRQGSGYGYTF

J: TRBJ2-3
V: TRBV19
size: once
D: TRBD2
DNA: TGTGCCAGTACCCTGACTAGCGGGAGCCTTAGCACAGATACGCAGTATTTT
CDR3: CASTLTSGSLSTDTQYF

J: TRBJ2-3
V: TRBV7-3
size: .
D: TRBD2
DNA: TGTGCCAGCAGCTTAACGGGGTTAGCGGGAGTAGCAGATACGCAGTATTTT
CDR3: CASSLTGLAGVADTQYF

J: TRBJ1-2
V: TRBV18
size: .
D: TRBD1
DNA: TGTGCCAGCTCACCGGGACAGGCCAGCTATGGCTACACCTTC
CDR3: CASSPGQASYGYTF

J: TRBJ1-1
V: TRBV10-1
size: .
D: .
DNA: TGCGCCAGCAGTGAAACAGGGTCCACTGAAGCTTTCTTT
CDR3: CASSETGSTEAFF

J: TRBJ2-3
V: TRBV4-1
size: .
D: TRBD2
DNA: TGCGCCAGCAGCCATAGCGGGGGGGCCGGGGCAGATACGCAGTATTTT
CDR3: CASSHSGGAGADTQYF

J: TRBJ2-5
V: TRBV2
size: .
D: .
DNA: TGTGCCAGCAGCGAGGGGACATCCAAACAGTACTTC
CDR3: CASSEGTSKQYF

J: TRBJ2-5
V: TRBV19
size: .
D: .
DNA: TGTGCCAGTAGTATCGGACTCCTCCGGTCCGAGACCCAGTACTTC
CDR3: CASSIGLLRSETQYF

J: TRBJ2-3
V: TRBV2
size: .
D: .
DNA: TGTGCCAGCAGTGGGGACATCTCCACAGATACGCAGTATTTT
CDR3: CASSGDISTDTQYF

J: TRBJ2-7
V: TRBV7-3
size: .
D: .
DNA: TGTGCCAGCAGCTTAGGAATACAGGGTTCCGAGCAGTACTTC
CDR3: CASSLGIQGSEQYF

J: TRBJ1-2
V: TRBV23-1
size: .
D: TRBD1
DNA: TGCGCCAGCAGTCAAAAGACGGGACCGACAGGGAAGGTCCGATACGGCTACACCTTC
CDR3: CASSQKTGPTGKVRYGYTF

J: TRBJ2-5
V: TRBV5-4
size: .
D: TRBD1
DNA: TGTGCCAGCAGCCGACAGACAGGGGACGGTGAGACCCAGTACTTC
CDR3: CASSRQTGDGETQYF

J: TRBJ1-2
V: TRBV2
size: few
D: TRBD1
DNA: TGTGCCAGCAGTGAAACAGGGGGCCGGAGGAGTGGTGGCTACACCTTC
CDR3: CASSETGGRRSGGYTF

J: TRBJ2-5
V: TRBV30
size: .
D: .
DNA: TGTGCCTGGACACAATATGCGGGGGAGACCCAGTACTTC
CDR3: CAWTQYAGETQYF

J: TRBJ1-6
V: TRBV10-1
size: .
D: TRBD1
DNA: TGCGCCAGCGGGGACAGGGGGGATTCACCCCTCCACTTT
CDR3: CASGDRGDSPLHF

J: TRBJ2-7
V: TRBV6-1
size: .
D: .
DNA: TGTGCCAGCAGTGAAAGACCCTTCGGAGGCGACGAGCAGTACTTC
CDR3: CASSERPFGGDEQYF

J: TRBJ1-1
V: TRBV3-1/TRBV3-2
size: .
D: .
DNA: TGTGCCAGCAGCCAAGGCCCCAGACAGTATAACACTGAAGCTTTCTTT
CDR3: CASSQGPRQYNTEAFF

J: TRBJ2-1
V: TRBV24-1
size: .
D: TRBD1
DNA: TGTGCCACCAGTGCCCAGGGGGACTCCTACAATGAGCAGTTCTTC
CDR3: CATSAQGDSYNEQFF

J: TRBJ1-5
V: TRBV6-5
size: .
D: TRBD1
DNA: TGTGCCAGCAGGAGGACAGGGGGCGACGATCAGCCCCAGCATTTT
CDR3: CASRRTGGDDQPQHF

J: TRBJ2-7
V: TRBV14
size: .
D: TRBD2
DNA: TGTGCCAGCAGCCACTTAAGCGGGAGTGGGCAGGAGCAGTACTTC
CDR3: CASSHLSGSGQEQYF

J: TRBJ1-3
V: TRBV12-3/TRBV12-4
size: .
D: .
DNA: TGTGCCAGCAGGGAGAGCTCTGGAAACACCATATATTTT
CDR3: CASRESSGNTIYF

J: TRBJ2-7
V: TRBV5-1
size: .
D: TRBD2
DNA: TGCGCCAGCAGCTTGGCCGGGGGGTCCGAGGGGTACTACGAGCAGTACTTC
CDR3: CASSLAGGSEGYYEQYF

J: TRBJ1-4
V: TRBV19
size: .
D: TRBD1
DNA: TGTGCCAGTAGTATGCGGGACAGGGACGAAAAACTGTTTTTT
CDR3: CASSMRDRDEKLFF

J: TRBJ2-7
V: TRBV11-2
size: .
D: .
DNA: TGTGCCAGCAGCACGGGAATACCGGGGTACGAGCAGTACTTC
CDR3: CASSTGIPGYEQYF

J: TRBJ2-3
V: TRBV7-2
size: .
D: .
DNA: TGTGCCAGCAGCCCCTCCGTGACGCAGTATTTT
CDR3: CASSPSVTQYF

J: TRBJ1-4
V: TRBV7-2
size: .
D: .
DNA: TGTGCCAGCAGCCAGGGCCTCACTAATGAAAAACTGTTTTTT
CDR3: CASSQGLTNEKLFF

J: TRBJ2-7
V: TRBV11-2
size: .
D: .
DNA: TGTGCCAGCATCTCGGGGAGCTCCTACGAGCAGTACTTC
CDR3: CASISGSSYEQYF

J: TRBJ2-6
V: TRBV10-3
size: .
D: TRBD2
DNA: TGTGCCATCAGTGTGGGGGGGGAAGGGGCCAACGTCCTGACTTTC
CDR3: CAISVGGEGANVLTF